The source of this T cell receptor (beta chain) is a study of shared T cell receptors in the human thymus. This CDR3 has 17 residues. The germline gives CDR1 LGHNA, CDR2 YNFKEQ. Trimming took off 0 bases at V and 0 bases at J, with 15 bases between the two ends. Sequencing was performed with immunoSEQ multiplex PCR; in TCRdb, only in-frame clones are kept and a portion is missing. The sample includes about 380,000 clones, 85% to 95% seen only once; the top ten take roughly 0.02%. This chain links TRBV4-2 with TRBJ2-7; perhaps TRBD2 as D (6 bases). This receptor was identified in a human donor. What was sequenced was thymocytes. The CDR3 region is CASSQDRDSGISYEQYF. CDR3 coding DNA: TGTGCCAGCAGCCAAGATCGGGATAGCGGTATCTCCTACGAGCAGTACTTC.